This T cell receptor beta chain was found in a study of cytomegalovirus exposure and HLA in healthy donors (dated by TCRdb to about 2017). Broadly, across the study: An earlier analysis of roughly 610 of the donors reported around 280 Gb of sequence data and approximately 120 million unique TCR beta sequences obtained from about 179 million T cells. An early release covering just under 650 HLA-typed donors comprised approximately 290 gigabases of sequencing data and about 90 million unique TCR sequences. Of the 350 to 450 genotyped donors, 81% fell in the genetic ancestry cluster associated with self-reported Caucasian donors. The aim of the study was to test whether cataloging public T cell receptors could identify signatures of past pathogen exposure. The study used immunosequencing to profile the T cell repertoires of 600 to 850 subjects and linked those repertoires to cytomegalovirus serostatus. A separate validation cohort of approximately 120 different subjects was used in addition to the roughly 640-subject first cohort. The study combined high-throughput TCR immunosequencing, statistical association of individual TCRs with disease status, and machine learning to predict cytomegalovirus infection status. In a later analysis, previously published TCR beta repertoires from fewer than 750 donors were re-analyzed and high-resolution HLA genotyping was added so that TCR occurrence patterns could be studied. Rather than drawing on any new phenotypic data, the later analysis identified candidate immune exposures from TCR beta sequences and the way those sequences occurred across donors. An earlier analysis of some 600 of the donors applied high-throughput TCR beta sequencing to assess whether each TCR beta V gene segment acted as functional or pseudogenic. Donor age, sex, ethnicity and CMV serostatus were collected together with the repertoire data. In a later genetic analysis, genome-wide SNP genotypes for about 60% of the 666 donors were used, and that subset was treated as a discovery cohort. Every repertoire in the discovery cohort had been generated on one and the same sequencing platform. HLA typing covered class I and class II loci at four-digit resolution. Typing coverage varied by locus: roughly 620-640 donors for A, B, C, DRB1 and DQB1; approximately 520 for DQA1; more than 600 for DPA1; roughly 470 for DPB1. Several DR-DQ haplotypes were handled as single units for association and clustering because linkage in the cohort was strong. On average, about 200,000 unique TCR beta nucleotide sequences were sequenced per donor among several hundred genotyped donors of the cohort, with roughly 18% of those sequences being non-productive. Results and caveats for the whole study, not just this receptor: A further reported finding was that TCR beta sequences accurately predicted the HLA-A and HLA-B alleles for most subjects in the first cohort. Several of the top co-occurrence clusters appeared to be linked to parvovirus B19, influenza, CMV and Epstein-Barr virus, according to a later analysis. The classifier was reported to diagnose cytomegalovirus status with high specificity and sensitivity in both the original and validation cohorts. A few of the identified cytomegalovirus-associated TCR beta chains were confirmed in vitro to be specific for cytomegalovirus antigens. V-gene and J-gene trimming of TCR beta chains was associated with a missense DCLRE1C variant in a later genetic analysis, and the association was replicated in an independent cohort. The earlier analysis of a few hundred of the donors excluded roughly 16 rarely observed V segments, including chromosome 9 orphons, because counts were too low. The presence/absence analyses assumed that sequencing depth was roughly uniform across donors, and that assumption may not be true. According to the authors, the approach could potentially be generalized to other disease states and immunological phenotypes. In an earlier analysis of about 550 of the donors, most TCR beta V segments were observed in productive rearrangements about 90% or about 30% of the time, broadly matching IMGT annotations. In a later analysis, the rate of TCR association differed among HLA loci, with DRB1 alleles having the most associated TCRs and HLA-C alleles having the fewest. HLA typing was unavailable for some donors at each locus, so association tests used only the typed subset. Correlated functional status among segregating V segments might reflect linkage disequilibrium, but an unknown experimental factor could not be ruled out. Immune exposure information for the cohort was limited to CMV serostatus. A total of fewer than 200 TCR beta chains were listed by the study as associated with cytomegalovirus. When HLA alleles, especially DR and DQ, strongly co-occurred, TCR associations were difficult to assign to individual alleles. Only TCR beta chains were sequenced in this cohort, and the absence of alpha or paired-chain data limited detectable features. In a later analysis, HLA-associated TCR beta chains showed more clonal expansion and lower generation probabilities than non-associated chains that were equally common. Specific HLA alleles were associated with more than 15,000 TCR beta sequences at a false discovery rate of 0.05 in a later analysis. A cluster of highly shared sequence variants was judged likely to represent a technical artifact of the sequencing pipeline. Across donors, most TCR sequences were observed very rarely, whereas some public TCRs were present in many individuals. In a later genetic analysis, fewer N-insertions in productive TCRs were reported among donors in an Asian-associated ancestry cluster than the roughly 700-donor mean. The 87-base-pair reads could not distinguish some IMGT-functional V segments, including TRBV6-2 and TRBV6-3, so those segments were excluded. In a later analysis, most CMV-associated TCR beta chains were found to appear HLA-restricted, with HLA associations seemingly driven largely by CMV exposure.

With respect to this clone: The antigen it binds to is not known. Base qualities are missing; no much larger clone stands one base away.

There are 17 amino acids in the CDR3, from cysteine to phenylalanine inclusive. CDR3 DNA only is kept here, 51 bases in frame from base 1. V and J are trimmed by 5 bases and 4 bases, and the gene matches miss 16 bases of the junction. CDR1 SGHAT and CDR2 FQNNGV are derived from the germline V gene. Libraries were constructed by the immunoSEQ multiplex PCR assay. For the multiplex PCR, a mixture combining 60 forward primers for TCR Vbeta segments and 13 reverse primers for TCR Jbeta segments was used. The CDR3 region of rearranged TCR beta genes was amplified from genomic DNA with a multiplex PCR assay. On the Illumina HiSeq System, the amplified TCR beta libraries were sequenced as 87-base-pair reads. The study's processing was this. A later analysis counted some 80 million unique TCR beta chains across the approximately 700 repertoires, and roughly 11 million of these chains were shared by at least two donors. Raw reads were error-corrected and collapsed into unique sequences with a nearest-neighbor algorithm that merged closely related sequences to remove PCR and sequencing errors. CDR3 sequences were aligned to IMGT reference sequences to assign V, D and J gene segments. For a sequence to be retained, a match of at least six nucleotides to both a V gene segment and a J gene segment was required. Rearrangements were called productive when the CDR3 lacked stop codons and stayed in frame with V and J; all others were non-productive. Following IMGT convention, CDR3 was defined as the stretch from the second conserved V-encoded cysteine to the conserved J-encoded phenylalanine. In an earlier analysis of around 540 of the donors, sequences lacking an unambiguous match to a single V gene segment were excluded. In an earlier analysis of about 590 of the donors, a V segment was called functional when productive rearrangements were above 56.7%, and segregating when the standard deviation between donors exceeded 5%. A statistical classification framework was built to diagnose cytomegalovirus status from the catalog of TCR beta chain sequences. A later analysis assigned V and J genes by comparing TCR nucleotide sequences with IMGT/GENE-DB human TR gene sequences. Using the TCRdist pipeline, a later analysis assigned CDR3 sequences along with most-parsimonious VDJ recombination scenarios. A later analysis defined each TCR beta chain by its CDR3 amino acid sequence plus V-gene family, and excluded reads lacking a unique V-gene family. To address suspected cross-contamination and a sequencing artifact, a later analysis removed several hundred highly shared, low-generation-probability nucleotide sequences. In a later analysis, a clonal expansion index was calculated for each public chain from normalized within-repertoire ranks of inferred template counts. A later analysis computed generation probabilities with a VDJ recombination model fitted to out-of-frame rearrangements, and checked the results against IGoR. Hypergeometric tests were used in a later analysis to score TCR-TCR, TCR-HLA and TCR-CMV co-occurrence, with a repertoire-size bias correction applied to the TCR pairs. In a later analysis, false discovery rates were estimated by permuting HLA or CMV assignments 20 times. In a later analysis, co-occurring TCRs were grouped using DBSCAN, and TCRdist sequence similarity was added for clustering within HLA-allele-positive subsets. Co-occurrence clustering excluded repertoires with fewer than 30,000 or more than 120,000 public chains, plus five with anomalous nucleotide sharing. TCRdb limited this immuneACCESS table to in-frame rearrangements with V and J called. A share of clones is missing; checked studies link under half to unresolved V genes, and the rest is unexplained. D and trimming were read from the DNA, whereas the V and J calls and clone size are those reported in that table. The sample contains some 160,000 clones, about 70% of them found a single time. The ten most abundant clones make up 1.5% to 2% of the sample.

The cohort comprised 670 or so healthy bone marrow donors. At the time of sampling, all cohort members were nominally healthy, though unrecorded immune exposures were likely present. The donor was CMV seronegative and belonged to the group of around 350 seronegative cohort members. Every donor gave a peripheral blood sample, and the peripheral blood mononuclear cells from that sample were used for TCR beta sequencing. Genomic DNA was extracted from the blood cell samples with the Qiagen DNeasy Blood Extraction Kit. In this chain, TRBV11-2 is recombined with TRBJ2-7, with 8 middle bases fitting TRBD1. The sample was PBMCs. The origin of this receptor is a woman aged 35 to 49 in good health and CMV-seronegative. DNA sequence: TGTGCCAGCAGCAAAAAGGGACAGGCCCCTGGGGTATACGAGCAGTACTTC. This is translated as CASSKKGQAPGVYEQYF. The reference TRBV11-2 and TRBJ2-7 proteins fill in what lies around the CDR3, so the full variable domain reads EAGVAQSPRYKIIEKRQSVAFWCNPISGHATLYWYQQILGQGPKLLIQFQNNGVVDDSQLPKDRFSAERLKGVDSTLKIQPAKLEDSAVYLCASSKKGQAPGVYEQYFGPGTRLTVT.